This is a list of T cell receptor beta chains from one sample in a study of CD8+CD57+ T cells in acquired aplastic anemia. From the reads, TCRdb called clonotypes with MiXCR, one entry per CDR3 protein. Of hundreds of thousands of distinct CDR3 sequences listed, approximately 58% were seen once; the top ten hold approximately 1.3%. The sample taken for sequencing was sorted CD4+, CD8+, or CD8+CD57+ T cells (not recorded which) from PBMCs. These receptors all stem from a human donor with aplastic anemia. The CDR3 runs from the conserved cysteine through the conserved F or W. The order of the fields is D gene, V gene, J gene, clone size, CDR3 protein, CDR3 DNA. The D gene is left open where the match is weak. Only part of the rows carry a size: once, few, many, or a class if the clone is expanded.

-	TRBV20-1	TRBJ1-1	-	CSASATTEAFF	TGCAGTGCTTCAGCAACCACTGAAGCTTTCTTT
-	TRBV10-3	TRBJ2-2	few	CATSYGTGELFF	TGTGCCACCTCATATGGCACCGGGGAGCTGTTTTTT
-	TRBV7-7	TRBJ2-5	-	CASSSRTDPSAETQYF	TGTGCTAGCAGCTCCCGTACGGACCCCAGCGCGGAGACCCAGTACTTC
TRBD2	TRBV11-2	TRBJ2-7	many	CASSLEEGFPRGVAYEQYF	TGTGCCAGCAGCTTAGAAGAGGGATTCCCACGGGGGGTTGCCTACGAGCAGTACTTC
-	TRBV19	TRBJ2-3	-	CASSMRSRVGPGDTQYF	TGTGCCAGTAGTATGCGATCCAGGGTAGGTCCTGGAGATACGCAGTATTTT
-	TRBV7-8	TRBJ1-1	many	CASSLQGHTEAFF	TGTGCCAGCAGCTTACAGGGCCACACTGAAGCTTTCTTT
TRBD2	TRBV29-1	TRBJ2-1	-	CSVEILADNEQFF	TGCAGCGTTGAGATACTAGCGGACAATGAGCAGTTCTTC
TRBD1	TRBV6-5	TRBJ2-5	once	CASSFSGPSGGEETQYF	TGTGCCAGCAGTTTCTCCGGACCTTCAGGGGGCGAAGAGACCCAGTACTTC
-	TRBV7-9	TRBJ1-6	many	CASSLVDTGNSPLHF	TGTGCCAGCAGCTTAGTGGACACAGGGAATTCACCCCTCCACTTT
-	TRBV9	TRBJ2-5	many	CASSVGASEETQYF	TGTGCCAGCAGCGTAGGGGCTAGCGAAGAGACCCAGTACTTC
TRBD2	TRBV5-1	TRBJ2-1	-	CASSPVAGLYNEQFF	TGCGCCAGCAGCCCCGTAGCGGGGCTCTACAATGAGCAGTTCTTC
-	TRBV7-9	TRBJ1-5	-	CASSLHGGVEQPQHF	TGTGCCAGCAGCTTACACGGGGGAGTGGAGCAGCCCCAGCATTTT
TRBD1	TRBV10-3	TRBJ1-6	few	CAIGQDSNSPLHF	TGTGCCATCGGACAGGACTCGAATTCACCCCTCCACTTT
TRBD2	TRBV7-2	TRBJ2-5	-	CASSPTGGATQETQYF	TGTGCCAGCAGCCCCACGGGAGGGGCAACGCAAGAGACCCAGTACTTC
-	TRBV7-9	TRBJ1-1	many	CATQQETEAFF	TGTGCCACCCAGCAGGAAACTGAAGCTTTCTTT
-	TRBV14	TRBJ1-4	-	CASSQVGEKLFF	TGTGCCAGCAGCCAGGTTGGGGAAAAACTGTTTTTT
-	TRBV7-9	TRBJ2-2	many	CASSPGDVGELFF	TGTGCCAGCAGCCCCGGAGACGTCGGGGAGCTGTTTTTT
-	TRBV4-3	TRBJ1-1	-	CASRYTANTEAFF	TGCGCCAGCAGGTACACAGCTAACACTGAAGCTTTCTTT
TRBD1	TRBV20-1	TRBJ1-6	-	CSARFGRQGYSPLHF	TGCAGTGCTAGATTCGGTCGACAGGGCTATTCACCCCTCCACTTT
-	TRBV10-2	TRBJ1-2	few	CASSEYRDGGNYGYTF	TGCGCCAGCAGTGAGTATCGCGACGGGGGAAACTATGGCTACACCTTC
-	TRBV12-3/TRBV12-4	TRBJ2-3	-	CAGNQGGSTDTQYF	TGTGCCGGCAACCAAGGAGGTAGCACAGATACGCAGTATTTT
TRBD2	TRBV6-6	TRBJ2-1	few	CASSDLAGGGSYNEQFF	TGTGCCAGCAGTGACCTAGCGGGGGGGGGCTCCTACAATGAGCAGTTCTTC
TRBD1	TRBV7-8	TRBJ1-1	many	CASSLRDRGSNTEAFF	TGTGCCAGCAGCTTACGGGACAGGGGGTCGAACACTGAAGCTTTCTTT
-	TRBV10-3	TRBJ1-2	-	CAASSGSEGYTF	TGTGCCGCATCGAGTGGGAGCGAAGGCTACACCTTC
TRBD1	TRBV7-3	TRBJ2-7	once	CASSLDTGGGSYEQYF	TGTGCCAGCAGCTTAGATACAGGGGGCGGCTCCTACGAGCAGTACTTC
TRBD1	TRBV24-1	TRBJ2-3	-	CATSDPGQGADTQYF	TGTGCCACCAGCGATCCGGGACAGGGTGCAGATACGCAGTATTTT